This T cell receptor beta chain was recovered during a study of chemoradiotherapy in HPV16-positive cancers. The overall study: Candidate HPV-specific clones and shared TCR motifs came from a couple of HPV16-positive patients. Study results and caveats: The functional HPV-specific definition rests on just a couple of HPV16-positive patients. During treatment, candidate HPV-specific clones and E7-related motifs expanded in tumor.

The protocol was immunoSEQ multiplex PCR, while the TCRdb copy is restricted to in-frame clones and leaves out a portion. The sample shows roughly 5,400 clones, 75% to 85% of them seen only once. The germline V gene has CDR1 SNHLY and CDR2 FYNNEI. V was clipped by 5 bases and J by 7 bases; unmatched bases: 3. The CDR3 has 15 residues. Over chemoradiotherapy, repertoires were sampled more than once. Concerning this clone: Antigen: not known.

Here the sequenced sample was tumor tissue, taken from a patient who underwent chemoradiotherapy. The receptor comes from a human donor with HPV-associated anogenital cancer. The V gene is TRBV2, the J gene TRBJ2-2, with TRBD2 identical over 14 bases. The CDR3: CASSRLAGGDGELFF. The DNA for the CDR3 is TGTGCCAGCAGTAGACTAGCGGGGGGGGACGGGGAGCTGTTTTTT.